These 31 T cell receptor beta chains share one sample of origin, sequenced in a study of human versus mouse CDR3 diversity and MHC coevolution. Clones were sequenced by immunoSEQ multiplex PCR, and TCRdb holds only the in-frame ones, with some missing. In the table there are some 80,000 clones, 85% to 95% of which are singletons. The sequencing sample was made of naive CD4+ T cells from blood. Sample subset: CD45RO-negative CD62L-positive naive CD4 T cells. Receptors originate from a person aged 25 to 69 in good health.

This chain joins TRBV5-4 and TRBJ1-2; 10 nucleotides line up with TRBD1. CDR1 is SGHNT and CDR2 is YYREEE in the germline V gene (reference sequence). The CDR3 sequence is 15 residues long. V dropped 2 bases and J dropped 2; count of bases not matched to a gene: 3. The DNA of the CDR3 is TGTGCCAGCAGCTTAAAGACAGGGGGCAACTATGGCTACACCTTC. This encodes CASSLKTGGNYGYTF.

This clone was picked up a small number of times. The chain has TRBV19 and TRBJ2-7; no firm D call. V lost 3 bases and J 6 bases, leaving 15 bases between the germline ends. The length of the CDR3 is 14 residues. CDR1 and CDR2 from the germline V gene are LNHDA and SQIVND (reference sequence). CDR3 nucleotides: TGTGCCAGTAGTATGGCGGCGCCCTTGAGCGAGCAGTACTTC. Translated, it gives CASSMAAPLSEQYF.

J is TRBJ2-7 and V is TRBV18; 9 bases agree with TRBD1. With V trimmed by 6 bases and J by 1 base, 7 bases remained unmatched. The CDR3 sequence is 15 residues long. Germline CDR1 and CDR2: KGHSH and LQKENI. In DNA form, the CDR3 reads TGTGCCAGCTCGAAATCCGGGACAGGGTCCTACGAGCAGTACTTC. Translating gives CASSKSGTGSYEQYF.

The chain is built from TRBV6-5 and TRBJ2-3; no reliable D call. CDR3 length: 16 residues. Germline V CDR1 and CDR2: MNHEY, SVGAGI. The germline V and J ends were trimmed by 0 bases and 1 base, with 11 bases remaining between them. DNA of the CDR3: TGTGCCAGCAGTTACTCGGCCCAGCTAGGCACAGATACGCAGTATTTT. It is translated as CASSYSAQLGTDTQYF.

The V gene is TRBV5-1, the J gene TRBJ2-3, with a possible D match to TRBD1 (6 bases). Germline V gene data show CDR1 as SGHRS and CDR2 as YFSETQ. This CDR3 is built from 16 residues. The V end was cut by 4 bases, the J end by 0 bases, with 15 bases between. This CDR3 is CASSHVGTTSTDTQYF. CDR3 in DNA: TGCGCCAGCAGCCACGTTGGGACAACTAGCACAGATACGCAGTATTTT. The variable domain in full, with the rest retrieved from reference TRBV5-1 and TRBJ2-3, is KAGVTQTPRYLIKTRGQQVTLSCSPISGHRSVSWYQQTPGQGLQFLFEYFSETQRNKGNFPGRFSGRQFSNSRSEMNVSTLELGDSALYLCASSHVGTTSTDTQYFGPGTRLTVL.

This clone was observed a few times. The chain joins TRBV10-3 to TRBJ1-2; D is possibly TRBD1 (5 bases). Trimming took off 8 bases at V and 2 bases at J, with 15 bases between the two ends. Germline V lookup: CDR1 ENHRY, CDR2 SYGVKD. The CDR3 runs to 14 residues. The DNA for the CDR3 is TGTGCCATCTGGACGGGGGACCGGAACTATGGCTACACCTTC. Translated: CAIWTGDRNYGYTF.

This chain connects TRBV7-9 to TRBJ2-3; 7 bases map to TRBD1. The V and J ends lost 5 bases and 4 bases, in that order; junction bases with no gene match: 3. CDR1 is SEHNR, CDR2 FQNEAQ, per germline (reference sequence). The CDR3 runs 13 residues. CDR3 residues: CASSLTGADTQYF. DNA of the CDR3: TGTGCCAGCAGCCTCACAGGGGCAGATACGCAGTATTTT.

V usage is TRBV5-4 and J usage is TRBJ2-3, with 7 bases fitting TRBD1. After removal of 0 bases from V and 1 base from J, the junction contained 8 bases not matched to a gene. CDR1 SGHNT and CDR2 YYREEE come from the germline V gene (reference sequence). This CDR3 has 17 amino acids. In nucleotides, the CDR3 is TGTGCCAGCAGCTTGGGAGACAGGGTAGCCGGCACAGATACGCAGTATTTT. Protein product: CASSLGDRVAGTDTQYF.

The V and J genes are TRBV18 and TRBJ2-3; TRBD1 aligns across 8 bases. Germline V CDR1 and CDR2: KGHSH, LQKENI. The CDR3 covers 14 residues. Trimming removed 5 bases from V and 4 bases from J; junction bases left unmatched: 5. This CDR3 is CASSYGQGADTQYF. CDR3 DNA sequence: TGTGCCAGCTCATACGGACAGGGCGCAGATACGCAGTATTTT. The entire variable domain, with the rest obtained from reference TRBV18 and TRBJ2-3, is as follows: NAGVMQNPRHLVRRRGQEARLRCSPMKGHSHVYWYRQLPEEGLKFMVYLQKENIIDESGMPKERFSAEFPKEGPSILRIQQVVRGDSAAYFCASSYGQGADTQYFGPGTRLTVL.

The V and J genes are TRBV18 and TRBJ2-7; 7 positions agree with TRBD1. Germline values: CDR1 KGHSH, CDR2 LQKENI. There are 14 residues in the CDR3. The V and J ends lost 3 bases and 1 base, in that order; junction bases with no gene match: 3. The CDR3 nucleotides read TGTGCCAGCTCACCTCGGGACAGATCCTACGAGCAGTACTTC. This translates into CASSPRDRSYEQYF.

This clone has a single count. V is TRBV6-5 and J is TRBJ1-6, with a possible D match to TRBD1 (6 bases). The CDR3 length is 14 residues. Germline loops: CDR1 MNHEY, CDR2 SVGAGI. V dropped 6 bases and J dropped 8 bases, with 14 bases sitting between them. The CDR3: CASSKDRTYSPLHF. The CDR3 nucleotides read TGTGCCAGCAGCAAGGACAGAACCTATTCACCCCTCCACTTT.

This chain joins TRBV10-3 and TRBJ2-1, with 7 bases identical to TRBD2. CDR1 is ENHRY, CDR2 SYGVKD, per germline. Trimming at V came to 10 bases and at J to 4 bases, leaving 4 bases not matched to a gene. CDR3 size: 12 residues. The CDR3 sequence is CATASGYNEQFF. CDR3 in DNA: TGTGCCACCGCTAGCGGTTACAATGAGCAGTTCTTC.

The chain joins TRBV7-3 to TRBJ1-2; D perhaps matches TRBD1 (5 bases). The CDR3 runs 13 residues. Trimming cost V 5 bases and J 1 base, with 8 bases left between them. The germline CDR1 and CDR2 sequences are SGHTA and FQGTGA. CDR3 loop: CASSAGGNYGYTF. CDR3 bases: TGTGCCAGCAGCGCGGGGGGTAACTATGGCTACACCTTC.

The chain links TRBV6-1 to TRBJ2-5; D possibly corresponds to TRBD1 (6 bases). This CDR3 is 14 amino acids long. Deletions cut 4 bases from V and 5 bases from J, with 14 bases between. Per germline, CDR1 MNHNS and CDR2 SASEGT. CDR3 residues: CASSVPGGEETQYF. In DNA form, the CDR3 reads TGTGCCAGCAGTGTCCCTGGGGGCGAGGAGACCCAGTACTTC.

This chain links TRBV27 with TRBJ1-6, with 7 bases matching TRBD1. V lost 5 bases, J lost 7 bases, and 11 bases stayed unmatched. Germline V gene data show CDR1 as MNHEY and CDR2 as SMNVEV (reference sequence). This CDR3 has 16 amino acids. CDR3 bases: TGTGCCAGCAGTCTCACAGGGGATCGTACAAATTCACCCCTCCACTTT. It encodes CASSLTGDRTNSPLHF.

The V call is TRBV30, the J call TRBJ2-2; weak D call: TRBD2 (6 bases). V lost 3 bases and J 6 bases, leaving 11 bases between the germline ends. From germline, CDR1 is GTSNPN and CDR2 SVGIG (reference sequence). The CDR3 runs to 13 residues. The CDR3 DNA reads TGTGCCTGGAGGCCGGGAGAAGCCGGGGAGCTGTTTTTT. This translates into CAWRPGEAGELFF.

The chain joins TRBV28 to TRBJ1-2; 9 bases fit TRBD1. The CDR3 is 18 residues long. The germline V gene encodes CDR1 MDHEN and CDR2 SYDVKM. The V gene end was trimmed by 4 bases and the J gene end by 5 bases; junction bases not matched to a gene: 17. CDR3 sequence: CASSSPPGQGGPAYGYTF. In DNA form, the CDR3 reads TGTGCCAGCAGTTCTCCTCCGGGACAGGGAGGTCCGGCATATGGCTACACCTTC.

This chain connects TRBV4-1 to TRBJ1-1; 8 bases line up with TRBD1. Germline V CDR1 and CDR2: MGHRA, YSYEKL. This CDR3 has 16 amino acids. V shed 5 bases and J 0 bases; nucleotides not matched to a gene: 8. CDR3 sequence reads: CASSNRDRRMNTEAFF. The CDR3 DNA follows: TGCGCCAGCAGCAACCGGGACAGGAGAATGAACACTGAAGCTTTCTTT.

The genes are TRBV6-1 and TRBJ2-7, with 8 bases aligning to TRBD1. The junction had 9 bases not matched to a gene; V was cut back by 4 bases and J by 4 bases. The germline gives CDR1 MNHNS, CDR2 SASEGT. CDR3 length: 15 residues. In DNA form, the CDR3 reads TGTGCCAGCAGTGGATTACGGACAGGGATATACGAGCAGTACTTC. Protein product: CASSGLRTGIYEQYF.

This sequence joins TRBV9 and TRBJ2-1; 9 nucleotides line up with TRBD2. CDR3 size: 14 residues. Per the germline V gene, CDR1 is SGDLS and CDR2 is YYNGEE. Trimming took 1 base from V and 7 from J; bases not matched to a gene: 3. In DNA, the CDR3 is TGTGCCAGCAGCGTACCTAGCGGGACTAATGAGCAGTTCTTC. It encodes CASSVPSGTNEQFF.

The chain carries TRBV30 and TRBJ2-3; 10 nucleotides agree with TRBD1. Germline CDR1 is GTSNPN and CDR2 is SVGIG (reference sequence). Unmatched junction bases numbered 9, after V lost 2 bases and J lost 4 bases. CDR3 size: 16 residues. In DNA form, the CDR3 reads TGTGCCTGGAGTCCAGCCAGGACAGGGGGTGCAGATACGCAGTATTTT. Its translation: CAWSPARTGGADTQYF.

The CDR3 DNA reads TGTGCCAGCACAACTGCAACAGGGAACACTGAAGCTTTCTTT. Translating it yields CASTTATGNTEAFF. The genes are TRBV27 and TRBJ1-1, with D possibly matching TRBD1 (5 bases). The CDR3 totals 14 residues. Germline loops: CDR1 MNHEY, CDR2 SMNVEV (reference sequence). The V gene lost 7 bases and the J gene lost 1 base, with 13 bases spanning the gap.

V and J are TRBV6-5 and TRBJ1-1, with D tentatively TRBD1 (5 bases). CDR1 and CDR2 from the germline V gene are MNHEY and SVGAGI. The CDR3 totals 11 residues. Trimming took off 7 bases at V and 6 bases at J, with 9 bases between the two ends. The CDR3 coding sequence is TGTGCCAGCACCGGGGGAGCTGAAGCTTTCTTT. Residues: CASTGGAEAFF.

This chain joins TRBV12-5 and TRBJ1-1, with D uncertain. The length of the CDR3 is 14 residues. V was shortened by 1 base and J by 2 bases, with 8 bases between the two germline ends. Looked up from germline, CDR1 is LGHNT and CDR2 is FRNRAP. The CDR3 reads CASGLGTDNTEAFF. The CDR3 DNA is TGTGCTAGTGGTTTGGGGACTGACAACACTGAAGCTTTCTTT.

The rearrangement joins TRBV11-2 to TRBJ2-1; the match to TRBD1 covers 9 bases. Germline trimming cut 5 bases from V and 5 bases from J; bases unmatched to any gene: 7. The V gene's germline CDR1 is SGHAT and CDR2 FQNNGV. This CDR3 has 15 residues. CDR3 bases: TGTGCCAGCAGCACGAGGGACAGGGCAGACAATGAGCAGTTCTTC. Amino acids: CASSTRDRADNEQFF. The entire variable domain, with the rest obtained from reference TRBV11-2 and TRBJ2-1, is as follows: EAGVAQSPRYKIIEKRQSVAFWCNPISGHATLYWYQQILGQGPKLLIQFQNNGVVDDSQLPKDRFSAERLKGVDSTLKIQPAKLEDSAVYLCASSTRDRADNEQFFGPGTRLTVL.

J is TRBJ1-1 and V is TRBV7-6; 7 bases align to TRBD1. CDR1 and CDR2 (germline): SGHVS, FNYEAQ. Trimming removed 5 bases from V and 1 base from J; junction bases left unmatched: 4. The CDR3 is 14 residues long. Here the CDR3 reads CASSPRGENTEAFF. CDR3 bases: TGTGCCAGCAGCCCCAGGGGGGAGAACACTGAAGCTTTCTTT.

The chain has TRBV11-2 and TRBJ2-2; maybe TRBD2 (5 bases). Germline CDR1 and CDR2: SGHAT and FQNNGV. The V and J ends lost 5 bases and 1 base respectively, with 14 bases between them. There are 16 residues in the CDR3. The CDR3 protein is CASSPLHGLNTGELFF. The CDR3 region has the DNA TGTGCCAGCAGCCCCCTTCATGGACTGAACACCGGGGAGCTGTTTTTT.

The CDR3 DNA is TGCGCCAGCAGCTCCAATCGTATCGACAGGCACGAGCAGTACTTC. It codes for CASSSNRIDRHEQYF. The rearrangement uses TRBV5-1 and TRBJ2-5, with D tentatively TRBD1 (6 bases). TRBJ2-7 explains the end of the DNA better; the J call may be wrong. Per the germline V gene, CDR1 is SGHRS and CDR2 is YFSETQ. CDR3 length: 15 residues.

The CDR3 reads CASSLELAGGPNEQFF. CDR3 DNA sequence: TGTGCCAGCAGCTTGGAACTAGCGGGAGGGCCTAATGAGCAGTTCTTC. The J gene is TRBJ2-1, the V gene TRBV5-4, with 13 nucleotides matching TRBD2. The germline V gene has CDR1 SGHNT and CDR2 YYREEE (reference sequence). Trimming removed 0 bases from V and 7 bases from J; junction bases left unmatched: 4. The CDR3 runs to 16 residues.

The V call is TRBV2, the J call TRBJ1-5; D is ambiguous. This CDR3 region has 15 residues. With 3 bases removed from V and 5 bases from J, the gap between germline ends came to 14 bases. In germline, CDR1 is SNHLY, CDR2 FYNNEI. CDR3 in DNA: TGTGCCAGCAGTGATTATGGAGCCGGCGATCAGCCCCAGCATTTT. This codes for CASSDYGAGDQPQHF.

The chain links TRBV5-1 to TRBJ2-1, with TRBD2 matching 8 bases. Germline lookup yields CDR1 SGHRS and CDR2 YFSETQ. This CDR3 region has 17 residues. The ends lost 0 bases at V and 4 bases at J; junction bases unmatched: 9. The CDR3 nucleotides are TGCGCCAGCAGCTTGGTTCTCGGCGGGGGGATATACAATGAGCAGTTCTTC. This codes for CASSLVLGGGIYNEQFF.